The source of this TCR beta chain is a study of T cell responses to AZD1222 COVID-19 vaccine. General study results and limits: At 160-218 and 743-854, vaccine-associated CD4 TCRs were dominant, and they spanned spike. The study reported that nearly half of spike-specific TCRs target unmutated variant regions. Repertoire sampling occurred only after the peak T cell response. Only a handful of individuals given AZD1222 were seropositive at baseline.

Points on this clone: The antigen is undetermined.

TCRdb keeps only in-frame clones here, not all; method: immunoSEQ multiplex PCR. Here the sample spans over 100,000 clones, approximately 86% being singletons. V was shortened by 1 base and J by 4 bases, with 10 bases between the two germline ends. CDR1 is SGHAT and CDR2 is FQNNGV in the germline V gene. This CDR3 contains 14 residues. The material was peripheral blood, obtained 28 days after the second dose of the MenACWY control vaccine. V usage is TRBV11-2 and J usage is TRBJ2-5; D may be TRBD1 or TRBD2 (5 bases each). This TCR derives from an adult who received the MenACWY meningococcal vaccine as a control. CDR3 nucleotide sequence: TGTGCCAGCAGCTTAGGGGCAGGGACAGAGACCCAGTACTTC. It is translated as CASSLGAGTETQYF.